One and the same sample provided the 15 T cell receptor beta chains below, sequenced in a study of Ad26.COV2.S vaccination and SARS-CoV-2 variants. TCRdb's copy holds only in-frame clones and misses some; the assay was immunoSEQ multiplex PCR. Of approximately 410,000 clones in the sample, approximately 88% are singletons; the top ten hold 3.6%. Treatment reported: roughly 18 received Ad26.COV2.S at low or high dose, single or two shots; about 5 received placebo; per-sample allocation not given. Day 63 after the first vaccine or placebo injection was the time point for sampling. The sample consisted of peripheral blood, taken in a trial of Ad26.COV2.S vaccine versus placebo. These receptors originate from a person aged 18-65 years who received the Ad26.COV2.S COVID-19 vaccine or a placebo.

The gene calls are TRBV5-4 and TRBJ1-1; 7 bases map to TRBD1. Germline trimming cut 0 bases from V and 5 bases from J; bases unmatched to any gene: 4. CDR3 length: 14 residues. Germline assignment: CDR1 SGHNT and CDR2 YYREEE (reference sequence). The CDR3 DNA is TGTGCCAGCAGCTTGGGCAGGGGGGGGACTGAAGCTTTCTTT. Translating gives CASSLGRGGTEAFF.

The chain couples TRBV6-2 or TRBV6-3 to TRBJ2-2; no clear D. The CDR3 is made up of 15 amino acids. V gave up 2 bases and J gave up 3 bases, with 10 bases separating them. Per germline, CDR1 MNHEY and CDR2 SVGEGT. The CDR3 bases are TGTGCCAGCAGTTACGGGGTCAGATACACCGGGGAGCTGTTTTTT. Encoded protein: CASSYGVRYTGELFF.

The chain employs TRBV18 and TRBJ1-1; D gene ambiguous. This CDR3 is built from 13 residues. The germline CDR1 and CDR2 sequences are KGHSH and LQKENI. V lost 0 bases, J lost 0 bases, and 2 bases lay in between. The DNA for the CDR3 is TGTGCCAGCTCACCACCCGTGAACACTGAAGCTTTCTTT. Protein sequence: CASSPPVNTEAFF.

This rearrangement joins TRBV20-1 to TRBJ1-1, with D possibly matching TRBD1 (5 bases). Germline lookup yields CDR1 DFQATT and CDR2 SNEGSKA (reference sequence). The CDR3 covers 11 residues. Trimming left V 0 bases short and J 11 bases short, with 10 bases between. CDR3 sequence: CSARDDRAAFF. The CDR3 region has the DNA TGCAGTGCTAGAGATGACAGAGCGGCTTTCTTT.

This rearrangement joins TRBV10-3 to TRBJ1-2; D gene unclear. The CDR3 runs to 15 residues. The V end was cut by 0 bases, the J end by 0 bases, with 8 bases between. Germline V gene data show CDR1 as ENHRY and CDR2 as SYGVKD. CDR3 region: CAISESRRSNYGYTF. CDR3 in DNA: TGTGCCATCAGTGAGTCCAGGCGTTCTAACTATGGCTACACCTTC.

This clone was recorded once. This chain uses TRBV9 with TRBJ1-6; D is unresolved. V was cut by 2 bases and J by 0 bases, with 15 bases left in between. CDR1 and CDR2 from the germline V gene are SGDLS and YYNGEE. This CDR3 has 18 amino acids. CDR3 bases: TGTGCCAGCAGCGTCTCCCCCTCGGGTCGCTCCTATAATTCACCCCTCCACTTT. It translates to CASSVSPSGRSYNSPLHF.

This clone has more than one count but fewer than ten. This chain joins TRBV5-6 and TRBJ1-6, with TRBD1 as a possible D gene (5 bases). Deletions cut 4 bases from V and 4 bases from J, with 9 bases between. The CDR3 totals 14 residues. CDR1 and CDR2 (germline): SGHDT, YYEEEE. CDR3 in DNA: TGTGCCAGCAGCGTGGGGGTATATAATTCACCCCTCCACTTT. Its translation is CASSVGVYNSPLHF.

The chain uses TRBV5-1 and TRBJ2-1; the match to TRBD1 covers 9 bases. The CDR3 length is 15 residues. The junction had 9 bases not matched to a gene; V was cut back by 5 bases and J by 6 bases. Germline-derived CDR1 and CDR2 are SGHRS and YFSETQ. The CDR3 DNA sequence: TGCGCCAGCAGGGACGGGACAGGGATAATCAATGAGCAGTTCTTC. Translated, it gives CASRDGTGIINEQFF.

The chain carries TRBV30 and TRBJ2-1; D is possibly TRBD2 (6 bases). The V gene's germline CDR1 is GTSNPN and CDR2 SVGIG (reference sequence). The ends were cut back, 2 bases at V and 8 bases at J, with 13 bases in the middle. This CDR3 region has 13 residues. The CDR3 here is CAWSRGRDYEQFF. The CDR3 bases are TGTGCCTGGAGTCGCGGAAGGGACTATGAGCAGTTCTTC.

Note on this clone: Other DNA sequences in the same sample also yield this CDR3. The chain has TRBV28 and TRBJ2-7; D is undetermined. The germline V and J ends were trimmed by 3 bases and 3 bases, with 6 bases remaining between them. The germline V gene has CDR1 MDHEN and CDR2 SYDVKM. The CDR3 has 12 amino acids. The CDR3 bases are TGTGCCAGCAGTTTTAGACGCTACGAGCAGTACTTC. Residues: CASSFRRYEQYF.

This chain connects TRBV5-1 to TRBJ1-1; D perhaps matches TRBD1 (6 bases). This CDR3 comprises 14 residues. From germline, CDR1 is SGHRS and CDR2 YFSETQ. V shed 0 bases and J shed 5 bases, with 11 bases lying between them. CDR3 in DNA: TGCGCCAGCAGCTTGGCGGGGGGGCTGACTGAAGCTTTCTTT. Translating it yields CASSLAGGLTEAFF.

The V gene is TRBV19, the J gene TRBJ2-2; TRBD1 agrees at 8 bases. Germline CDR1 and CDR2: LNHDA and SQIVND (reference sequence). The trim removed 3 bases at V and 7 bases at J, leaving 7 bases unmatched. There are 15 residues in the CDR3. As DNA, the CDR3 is TGTGCCAGTAGTATGTCCAGGGGGCGAGTCGGGGAGCTGTTTTTT. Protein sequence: CASSMSRGRVGELFF.

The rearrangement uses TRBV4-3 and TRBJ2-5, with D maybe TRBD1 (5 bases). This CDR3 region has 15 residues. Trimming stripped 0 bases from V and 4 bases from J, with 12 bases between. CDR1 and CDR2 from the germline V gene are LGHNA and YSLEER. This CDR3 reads CASSQDRGLGETQYF. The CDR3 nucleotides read TGCGCCAGCAGCCAAGATAGGGGTCTCGGAGAGACCCAGTACTTC.

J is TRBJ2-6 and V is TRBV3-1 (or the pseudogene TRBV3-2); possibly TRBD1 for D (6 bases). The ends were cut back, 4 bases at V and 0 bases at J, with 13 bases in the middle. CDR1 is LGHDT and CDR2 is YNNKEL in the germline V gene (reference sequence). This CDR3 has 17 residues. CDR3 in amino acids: CASSPTGLSSGANVLTF. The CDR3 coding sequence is TGTGCCAGCAGCCCTACAGGGCTTAGCTCTGGGGCCAACGTCCTGACTTTC.

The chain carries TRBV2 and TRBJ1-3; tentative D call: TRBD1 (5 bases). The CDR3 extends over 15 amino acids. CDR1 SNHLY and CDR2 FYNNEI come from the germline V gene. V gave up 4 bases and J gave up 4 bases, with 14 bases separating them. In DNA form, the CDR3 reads TGTGCCAGCAGTGGGGTCAGGGTATCAGGAAACACCATATATTTT. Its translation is CASSGVRVSGNTIYF.